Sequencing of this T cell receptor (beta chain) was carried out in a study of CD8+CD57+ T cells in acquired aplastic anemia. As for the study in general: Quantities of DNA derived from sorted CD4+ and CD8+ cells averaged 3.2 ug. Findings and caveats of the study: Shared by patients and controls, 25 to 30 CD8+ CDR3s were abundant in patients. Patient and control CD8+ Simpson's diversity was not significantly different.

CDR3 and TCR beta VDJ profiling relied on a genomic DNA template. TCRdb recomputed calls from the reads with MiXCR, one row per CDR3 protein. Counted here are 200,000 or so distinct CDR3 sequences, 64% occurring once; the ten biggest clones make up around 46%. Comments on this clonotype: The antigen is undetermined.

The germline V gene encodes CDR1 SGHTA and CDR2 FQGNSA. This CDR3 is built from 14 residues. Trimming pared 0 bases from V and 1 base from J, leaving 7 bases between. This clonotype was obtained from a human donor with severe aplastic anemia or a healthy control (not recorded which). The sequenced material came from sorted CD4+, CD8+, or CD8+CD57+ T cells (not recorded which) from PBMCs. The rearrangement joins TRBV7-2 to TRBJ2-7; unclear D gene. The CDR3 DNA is TGTGCCAGCAGCTTAGCGCGCGGTTCCTACGAGCAGTACTTC. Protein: CASSLARGSYEQYF.